Sequencing of this TCR beta chain was carried out in a study of shared clonotypes between healthy human individuals. Study as a whole: Three plates each covered CD4 naive and memory; CD8 naive two, CD8 memory one.

Assay execution took place at the deep level. Only in-frame clones appear in the TCRdb table, and some are missing; sequencing was by immunoSEQ multiplex PCR. The sample holds about 120,000 clones, around 68% seen once. In germline, CDR1 is MNHEY, CDR2 SMNVEV (reference sequence). The CDR3 contains 15 residues. V was trimmed by 4 bases and J by 4 bases, leaving 17 bases between them. The clonotype was recovered from a woman under 40 in good health. The sample taken for sequencing was memory CD8+ T cells sorted from blood. The subset was: CD45RO+ cells pooled with CCR7-negative TemRA cells. V is TRBV27 and J is TRBJ2-7; D is possibly TRBD1 (6 bases). For the CDR3, the DNA is TGTGCCAGCAGTTCTCTCGGAACAGGGTTATACGAGCAGTACTTC. Translating gives CASSSLGTGLYEQYF.